A selection of T cell receptor beta chains follows, all from one sample in a study of CD8+ T cells in alopecia areata. TCRdb's copy holds only in-frame clones and misses some; the assay was immunoSEQ multiplex PCR. The sample consists of 100,000 to 150,000 clones, approximately 57% of them appearing once. Material: CD4+ T cells sorted from blood, obtained at week 4, from a patient treated with tofacitinib. The receptor set was obtained from a human donor with alopecia areata. Each CDR3 is given with its conserved first and last residue. Size tells how often a clone was seen (once, few, many) or the class of an expanded clone, and some rows leave it out.

V	size	J	CDR3
TRBV5-6	once	TRBJ2-5	CASSFSGQETQYF
TRBV10-3	NA	TRBJ2-1	CAISVGGGYNEQFF
TRBV7-2	few	TRBJ2-5	CASSARRGGGETQYF
TRBV27	NA	TRBJ1-2	CASSSEANYGYTF
TRBV28	few	TRBJ2-5	CASSLPTRPHETQYF
TRBV7-2	few	TRBJ2-5	CASSQFPRGKGETQYF
TRBV4-3	NA	TRBJ2-7	CASSQGRTATYEQYF
TRBV29-1	few	TRBJ2-3	CSVLTSGRADTQYF
TRBV5-1	NA	TRBJ1-1	CASSLGPPRAEAFF
TRBV7-3	few	TRBJ1-1	CASSLTTNTEAFF
TRBV15	NA	TRBJ2-3	CATSSGTGGPGDTQYF
TRBV19	NA	TRBJ2-2	CASLPRTSGRYTGELFF
TRBV7-2	once	TRBJ2-7	CASSEGGGYEQYF
TRBV5-4	NA	TRBJ1-2	CASSRQTGRNGYTF
TRBV28	NA	TRBJ2-2	CASSGGTANTGELFF
TRBV27	NA	TRBJ1-1	CASSILTQDMNTEAFF
TRBV4-1	NA	TRBJ2-3	CASSQDLRVTDTQYF
TRBV29-1	few	TRBJ2-6	CSVDESSGANVLTF
TRBV5-1	NA	TRBJ1-1	CASSLEQGTEAFF
TRBV5-1	few	TRBJ2-3	CASSLAGRMTTDTQYF
TRBV7-9	NA	TRBJ1-1	CASSLGVRNTEAFF
TRBV29-1	NA	TRBJ2-5	CSYDRGPETQYF
TRBV4-1	NA	TRBJ2-5	CASSQERGTSGEETQYF
TRBV5-6	NA	TRBJ2-4	CASSLPGAKNIQYF
TRBV23-1	few	TRBJ2-7	CASSRPTLVSYEQYF
TRBV7-3	NA	TRBJ2-5	CASSPGTSATETQYF
TRBV7-6	few	TRBJ2-7	CASSLTRDGWYF
TRBV29-1	NA	TRBJ2-5	CSVAIGQQETQYF
TRBV7-9	NA	TRBJ2-1	CASSLTDYNEQFF
TRBV28	few	TRBJ1-5	CASNQPQHF
TRBV7-2	NA	TRBJ2-5	CASSLGGTGYETQYF
TRBV5-1	few	TRBJ2-7	CASSPGTGGVNEQYF
TRBV7-2	NA	TRBJ2-3	CASKLGIITDTQYF
TRBV18	NA	TRBJ1-1	CASSQVPGDTEAFF
TRBV4-1	NA	TRBJ2-2	CASSQGDRDTGELFF
TRBV14	NA	TRBJ2-7	CASSQDLERKQYF
TRBV2	NA	TRBJ2-1	CASSPGLARGEQFF
TRBV29-1	NA	TRBJ2-1	CSDALGVRGGEQFF
TRBV9	NA	TRBJ1-5	CASSVDDSWPQHF
TRBV19	NA	TRBJ2-7	CASSMGGRAYEQYF
TRBV2	NA	TRBJ2-7	CASGGTGAYEQYF
TRBV18	NA	TRBJ1-2	CASSLGESGDYGYTF
TRBV5-1	NA	TRBJ2-5	CASSLQETQYF
TRBV9	NA	TRBJ1-1	CASSVDSDTEAFF
TRBV27	few	TRBJ1-2	CASSFGGAGGYTF
TRBV29-1	NA	TRBJ2-3	CSVEEVLRTDTQYF
TRBV11-2	NA	TRBJ2-5	CASSLTGETQYF
TRBV29-1	NA	TRBJ2-3	CSVEDTGSSTDTQYF
TRBV7-2	NA	TRBJ1-6	CASSLELGGLLNNSPLHF
TRBV9	NA	TRBJ1-1	CASSISPRTEAFF
TRBV5-6	NA	TRBJ2-3	CASSYTDTQYF
TRBV6-4	few	TRBJ2-2	CASSDQGAGELFF
TRBV28	few	TRBJ2-6	CASSTGAGANVLTF
TRBV27	once	TRBJ2-3	CASSGNTDTQYF
TRBV9	NA	TRBJ2-2	CASRSSGARTGELFF
TRBV5-1	NA	TRBJ2-1	CASSSPTGGKYNEQFF
TRBV5-1	NA	TRBJ1-2	CASSLGRGTRGYTF
TRBV6-5	few	TRBJ2-7	CASSYLGAGEPYEQYF
TRBV7-9	few	TRBJ2-7	CASSPAYEQYF